The rows below give T cell receptor beta chains drawn from one sample of a study of blood T cell repertoires in COVID-19. Data came from immunoSEQ multiplex PCR; TCRdb stores just in-frame clones and leaves some out. The repertoire has about 220,000 clones, 82% of them found once; the top ten carry less than 6%. The source material was peripheral blood. These receptors were obtained from a woman between 70 and 85 years old with COVID-19, enrolled during active disease. Each CDR3 is given with its conserved first and last residue. D genes are given only for firm matches. Part of the rows lack a size; the others show once, few, many or a class for expanded clones.

V gene: TRBV28; J gene: TRBJ1-2; clone size: .; D gene: TRBD1; CDR3 protein: CARLQGAQKGYTF; CDR3 DNA: TGTGCCAGACTCCAGGGGGCGCAAAAAGGCTACACCTTC
V gene: TRBV19; J gene: TRBJ2-1; clone size: .; D gene: TRBD1; CDR3 protein: CASSRGTGKYNEQFF; CDR3 DNA: TGTGCCAGTAGTAGAGGGACAGGGAAATACAATGAGCAGTTCTTC
V gene: TRBV19; J gene: TRBJ2-7; clone size: .; D gene: .; CDR3 protein: CASSSPPEVYEQYF; CDR3 DNA: TGTGCCAGTAGTAGCCCCCCCGAGGTCTACGAGCAGTACTTC
V gene: TRBV6-5; J gene: TRBJ2-2; clone size: once; D gene: TRBD1; CDR3 protein: CASTLGQVTGELFF; CDR3 DNA: TGTGCCAGCACCTTGGGACAGGTCACCGGGGAGCTGTTTTTT
V gene: TRBV6-1; J gene: TRBJ1-2; clone size: .; D gene: .; CDR3 protein: CASSEGYRYYGYTF; CDR3 DNA: TGTGCCAGCAGTGAAGGTTACAGATACTATGGCTACACCTTC
V gene: TRBV6-2/TRBV6-3; J gene: TRBJ1-5; clone size: .; D gene: .; CDR3 protein: CASSLAVGTSGPQHF; CDR3 DNA: TGTGCCAGCAGTCTAGCGGTTGGGACAAGCGGGCCCCAGCATTTT
V gene: TRBV7-2; J gene: TRBJ1-1; clone size: once; D gene: TRBD1; CDR3 protein: CASSSRTGDTEAFF; CDR3 DNA: TGTGCCAGCAGCTCCAGGACAGGGGATACTGAAGCTTTCTTT
V gene: TRBV18; J gene: TRBJ2-1; clone size: .; D gene: TRBD2; CDR3 protein: CASSQSGSGSNNEQFF; CDR3 DNA: TGTGCCAGCTCACAATCAGGTAGCGGGAGTAACAATGAGCAGTTCTTC
V gene: TRBV6-1; J gene: TRBJ1-1; clone size: .; D gene: .; CDR3 protein: CASSENPGWSPFF; CDR3 DNA: TGTGCCAGCAGTGAAAATCCAGGGTGGTCGCCTTTCTTT
V gene: TRBV14; J gene: TRBJ2-7; clone size: .; D gene: TRBD2; CDR3 protein: CASSSGGNNYEQYF; CDR3 DNA: TGTGCCAGCAGCTCCGGGGGGAATAACTACGAGCAGTACTTC
V gene: TRBV5-1; J gene: TRBJ2-2; clone size: .; D gene: .; CDR3 protein: CASSSRASNTGELFF; CDR3 DNA: TGCGCCAGCAGCTCAAGAGCTTCGAACACCGGGGAGCTGTTTTTT
V gene: TRBV4-3; J gene: TRBJ2-7; clone size: .; D gene: .; CDR3 protein: CASRPDFEQYF; CDR3 DNA: TGCGCCAGCAGGCCGGACTTCGAGCAGTACTTC
V gene: TRBV27; J gene: TRBJ2-7; clone size: .; D gene: .; CDR3 protein: CASSSGQISYEQYF; CDR3 DNA: TGTGCCAGCAGTAGTGGGCAGATCTCCTACGAGCAGTACTTC
V gene: TRBV21-1; J gene: TRBJ2-3; clone size: .; D gene: .; CDR3 protein: CASSKAIAGGTDTQYF; CDR3 DNA: TGTGCCAGCAGCAAAGCTATAGCGGGAGGCACAGATACGCAGTATTTT
V gene: TRBV10-3; J gene: TRBJ1-1; clone size: .; D gene: .; CDR3 protein: CATLRDTYTEAFF; CDR3 DNA: TGTGCCACCCTAAGGGACACTTACACTGAAGCTTTCTTT
V gene: TRBV7-2; J gene: TRBJ1-5; clone size: .; D gene: TRBD1; CDR3 protein: CASSPRGLGQPQHF; CDR3 DNA: TGTGCCAGCAGCCCCAGGGGGCTGGGGCAGCCCCAGCATTTT
V gene: TRBV28; J gene: TRBJ1-6; clone size: .; D gene: .; CDR3 protein: CASSSQRARSSYNSPLHF; CDR3 DNA: TGTGCCAGCAGTTCACAGCGGGCCCGAAGCTCCTATAATTCACCCCTCCACTTT
V gene: TRBV11-2; J gene: TRBJ1-1; clone size: .; D gene: .; CDR3 protein: CASSVSPNMNTEAFF; CDR3 DNA: TGTGCCAGCAGCGTATCACCCAACATGAACACTGAAGCTTTCTTT
V gene: TRBV19; J gene: TRBJ1-4; clone size: .; D gene: .; CDR3 protein: CASSIAGYEKLFF; CDR3 DNA: TGTGCCAGTAGTATAGCGGGGTATGAAAAACTGTTTTTT
V gene: TRBV9; J gene: TRBJ2-2; clone size: .; D gene: .; CDR3 protein: CASSVTGSGGNTGELFF; CDR3 DNA: TGTGCCAGCAGCGTAACTGGAAGCGGAGGGAACACCGGGGAGCTGTTTTTT
V gene: TRBV7-2; J gene: TRBJ1-1; clone size: .; D gene: .; CDR3 protein: CASSSSQSTEAFF; CDR3 DNA: TGTGCCAGCAGCTCTTCCCAGTCCACTGAAGCTTTCTTT
V gene: TRBV28; J gene: TRBJ2-5; clone size: .; D gene: .; CDR3 protein: CASSFNNQETQYF; CDR3 DNA: TGTGCCAGCAGTTTCAACAACCAAGAGACCCAGTACTTC
V gene: TRBV2; J gene: TRBJ2-7; clone size: .; D gene: .; CDR3 protein: CASSEYQRDEQYF; CDR3 DNA: TGTGCCAGCAGTGAGTACCAACGGGACGAGCAGTACTTC
V gene: TRBV28; J gene: TRBJ2-1; clone size: few; D gene: TRBD2; CDR3 protein: CASSSPGTSGNNEQFF; CDR3 DNA: TGTGCCAGCAGTTCACCCGGGACTAGCGGTAACAATGAGCAGTTCTTC
V gene: TRBV18; J gene: TRBJ1-1; clone size: .; D gene: .; CDR3 protein: CASSRRDGTEAFF; CDR3 DNA: TGTGCCAGCTCACGTCGGGATGGGACTGAAGCTTTCTTT
V gene: TRBV18; J gene: TRBJ2-5; clone size: .; D gene: .; CDR3 protein: CASSPRGGETQYF; CDR3 DNA: TGTGCCAGCTCACCCCGGGGTGGAGAGACCCAGTACTTC
V gene: TRBV6-6; J gene: TRBJ1-2; clone size: .; D gene: TRBD1; CDR3 protein: CASSRQGIEANYGYTF; CDR3 DNA: TGTGCCAGCAGTCGACAGGGGATCGAGGCGAACTATGGCTACACCTTC
V gene: TRBV18; J gene: TRBJ1-4; clone size: .; D gene: TRBD1; CDR3 protein: CASSWDRATNEKLFF; CDR3 DNA: TGTGCCAGCTCTTGGGACAGAGCAACTAATGAAAAACTGTTTTTT
V gene: TRBV28; J gene: TRBJ2-7; clone size: few; D gene: TRBD1; CDR3 protein: CASTWGQGTYEQYF; CDR3 DNA: TGTGCCAGCACGTGGGGACAGGGGACCTACGAGCAGTACTTC
V gene: TRBV18; J gene: TRBJ1-6; clone size: .; D gene: .; CDR3 protein: CASSPTPQVDSPLHF; CDR3 DNA: TGTGCCAGCTCACCGACACCTCAGGTCGATTCACCCCTCCACTTT
V gene: TRBV6-2/TRBV6-3; J gene: TRBJ2-1; clone size: .; D gene: .; CDR3 protein: CASSYGAPPGNEQFF; CDR3 DNA: TGTGCCAGCAGTTACGGGGCACCTCCTGGCAATGAGCAGTTCTTC
V gene: TRBV30; J gene: TRBJ1-2; clone size: once; D gene: .; CDR3 protein: CAWSGSPEGLNGYTF; CDR3 DNA: TGTGCCTGGAGTGGATCCCCCGAGGGATTGAATGGCTACACCTTC
V gene: TRBV6-5; J gene: TRBJ1-2; clone size: .; D gene: TRBD1; CDR3 protein: CASLRTGRNYGYTF; CDR3 DNA: TGTGCCAGCCTTCGGACAGGGAGGAACTATGGCTACACCTTC
V gene: TRBV13; J gene: TRBJ2-5; clone size: once; D gene: TRBD2; CDR3 protein: CASSLAGGGTQETQYF; CDR3 DNA: TGTGCCAGCAGCTTAGCGGGAGGGGGTACCCAAGAGACCCAGTACTTC